Listed here is a single T cell receptor (beta chain). The data stem from a study of shared clonotypes between healthy human individuals. The repertoire was sequenced with immunoSEQ multiplex PCR; TCRdb's copy has only in-frame clones and lacks some. The sample lists about 2 million clones; about 95% were seen once. The CDR3 totals 16 residues. CDR1 and CDR2 from the germline V gene are SEHNR and FQNEAQ (reference sequence). V was trimmed by 4 bases and J by 0 bases, leaving 13 bases between them. This chain uses TRBV7-9 with TRBJ1-3, with D possibly matching TRBD1 (5 bases). The clonotype comes from a man between 18 and 35 years old in good health. The sample taken for sequencing was naive CD4+ T cells sorted from blood. Subset specified: CD45RA+ positively selected. The CDR3 coding sequence is TGTGCCAGCAGCTGGGACCAGCGGCCCTCTGGAAACACCATATATTTT. This encodes CASSWDQRPSGNTIYF.